Each of the 28 T cell receptor beta chains below was sequenced from the same sample in a study of shared clonotypes between healthy human individuals. Only in-frame clones appear in the TCRdb table, and some are missing; sequencing was by immunoSEQ multiplex PCR. The sample has fewer than 600,000 clones, roughly 83% seen once; the top ten hold 13%. The source material was PBMCs. The receptor source for this set is a woman between 40 and 55 years old in good health. Some clones in this sample may be carry-over from other donors' samples.

The J gene is TRBJ1-3, the V gene TRBV2; the match to TRBD1 covers 10 bases. CDR1 and CDR2 from the germline V gene are SNHLY and FYNNEI. The ends lost 0 bases at V and 2 bases at J; junction bases unmatched: 4. CDR3 length equals 17 residues. The DNA of the CDR3 is TGTGCCAGCAGTGAAGCTTTGGGGACAGGGGCTGGAAACACCATATATTTT. It encodes CASSEALGTGAGNTIYF.

The V and J genes are TRBV29-1 and TRBJ2-6; D unresolved. Germline assignment: CDR1 SQVTM and CDR2 ANQGSEA. There are 13 residues in the CDR3. Trimming pared 2 bases from V and 1 base from J, leaving 3 bases between. The CDR3 nucleotides read TGCAGCGTTGAATTTTCTGGGGCCAACGTCCTGACTTTC. This codes for CSVEFSGANVLTF.

The gene calls are TRBV7-2 and TRBJ2-7, with 7 bases that match TRBD2. The CDR3 has 14 residues. Germline V gives CDR1 SGHTA, CDR2 FQGNSA. V lost 6 bases and J lost 3; bases outside the gene matches: 8. The DNA for the CDR3 is TGTGCCAGCAGAGGGGCGGGCGGGAGCTACGAGCAGTACTTC. This encodes CASRGAGGSYEQYF.

The chain is built from TRBV6-1 and TRBJ2-5; D is perhaps TRBD1 (5 bases). V gave up 0 bases and J gave up 5 bases, with 16 bases separating them. The CDR3 is 16 amino acids. The germline V gene has CDR1 MNHNS and CDR2 SASEGT. The CDR3 bases are TGTGCCAGCAGTGAAGCGCCCGGACACCCAGGGGAGACCCAGTACTTC. Encoded protein: CASSEAPGHPGETQYF.

Details on this clone: A read error may account for a junction end that differs from germline. This chain uses TRBV7-9 with TRBJ2-3; TRBD2 agrees at 8 bases. The germline gives CDR1 SEHNR, CDR2 FQNEAQ (reference sequence). The CDR3 totals 14 residues. The CDR3 bases are TGCGCCAGCAGCCAGGGACTAGAGGCAGATACGCAGTATTTT. Amino acids: CASSQGLEADTQYF.

V usage is TRBV28 and J usage is TRBJ1-1, with a tentative D call TRBD1 (5 bases). The CDR3 runs 15 residues. Germline V gives CDR1 MDHEN, CDR2 SYDVKM. V lost 6 bases to trimming and J lost 0 bases, with 14 bases between them. The CDR3 is CASSDGARVNTEAFF. The CDR3 region has the DNA TGTGCCAGCAGCGACGGGGCCCGAGTGAACACTGAAGCTTTCTTT.

This clone appeared a few times. The chain recombines TRBV27 with TRBJ2-7; TRBD2 matches 7 bases. The CDR3 extends over 14 amino acids. V shed 4 bases, J shed 4 bases, and the junction held 7 bases outside the gene matches. Per the germline V gene, CDR1 is MNHEY and CDR2 is SMNVEV (reference sequence). As DNA, the CDR3 is TGTGCCAGCAGTTCCGGACTAGTGAGGTACGAGCAGTACTTC. This sequence encodes CASSSGLVRYEQYF.

Details on this clone: The junction does not match germline at one end; this may be a read error. The rearrangement uses TRBV29-1 and TRBJ2-3; either TRBD1 or TRBD2 may fit D (6 bases each). Germline V gene lookup returns CDR1 SQVTM and CDR2 ANQGSEA. This CDR3 spans 13 amino acids. The DNA of the CDR3 is TGCAGCGCCCGCCTCGGGGGCACGGATACGCAGTATTTT. The encoded protein is CSARLGGTDTQYF.

The V and J genes are TRBV30 and TRBJ2-1; 9 bases agree with TRBD2. The CDR3 is made up of 15 amino acids. The V and J ends lost 7 bases and 10 bases, in that order; junction bases with no gene match: 17. Germline V CDR1 and CDR2: GTSNPN, SVGIG (reference sequence). CDR3 residues: CASHPGGRGFGEQFF. The CDR3 DNA sequence: TGTGCCTCCCACCCGGGCGGGAGGGGATTCGGGGAGCAGTTCTTC.

The CDR3 loop is CASSIGGGQQETQYF. The CDR3 DNA sequence: TGTGCCAGCAGCATAGGGGGGGGTCAACAAGAGACCCAGTACTTC. This chain uses TRBV5-4 with TRBJ2-5, with D possibly TRBD2 on 7 matching bases. V dropped 4 bases and J dropped 2 bases, with 15 bases sitting between them. This CDR3 region has 15 residues. Germline values: CDR1 SGHNT, CDR2 YYREEE (reference sequence). Complete variable domain (other parts from reference TRBV5-4 and TRBJ2-5): ETGVTQSPTHLIKTRGQQVTLRCSSQSGHNTVSWYQQALGQGPQFIFQYYREEENGRGNFPPRFSGLQFPNYSSELNVNALELDDSALYLCASSIGGGQQETQYFGPGTRLLVL.

CDR3 sequence reads: CASSPDRGGTEAFF. CDR3 nucleotides: TGCGCCAGCAGCCCGGACAGGGGAGGCACTGAAGCTTTCTTT. The chain carries TRBV5-1 and TRBJ1-1, with 9 bases identical to TRBD1. This CDR3 has 14 amino acids. With 4 bases clipped from V and 4 bases from J, the junction kept 5 bases outside the gene matches. From germline, CDR1 is SGHRS and CDR2 YFSETQ.

The chain combines TRBV25-1 with TRBJ1-1; the match to TRBD1 covers 9 bases. The germline V gene has CDR1 MGHDK and CDR2 SYGVNS. V was clipped by 5 bases and J by 5 bases; unmatched bases: 6. The CDR3 is made up of 14 amino acids. CDR3 sequence reads: CASSQTGGETEAFF. The CDR3 DNA sequence: TGTGCCAGCAGTCAGACAGGGGGGGAGACTGAAGCTTTCTTT.

The chain recombines TRBV25-1 with TRBJ2-1, with D maybe TRBD2 (7 bases). V lost 7 bases, J lost 4 bases, and 20 bases lay in between. CDR1 is MGHDK and CDR2 is SYGVNS in the germline V gene. This CDR3 contains 16 residues. CDR3 DNA sequence: TGTGCCAGCACCTCGTTGGGGGGGCACGGGTACAATGAGCAGTTCTTC. Its translation: CASTSLGGHGYNEQFF.

The rearrangement joins TRBV2 to TRBJ1-2; 7 bases are shared with TRBD1. CDR3 length: 15 amino acids. The J segment lost 2 bases and the V segment lost 5 bases, leaving 8 bases of the junction unmatched. Germline values: CDR1 SNHLY, CDR2 FYNNEI. The CDR3 protein is CASSQTGDPNYGYTF. The CDR3 DNA sequence: TGTGCCAGCAGTCAAACAGGGGACCCCAACTATGGCTACACCTTC.

V gene TRBV5-6 combines with J gene TRBJ1-1, with D hard to call. The germline V gene has CDR1 SGHDT and CDR2 YYEEEE. The CDR3 totals 14 residues. V lost 2 bases and J lost 5, with 13 bases in between. The CDR3: CASSFRGYMTEAFF. The DNA for the CDR3 is TGTGCCAGCAGCTTCCGAGGGTACATGACTGAAGCTTTCTTT.

The chain links TRBV7-3 to TRBJ2-1; TRBD2 is a possible D gene (6 bases). V gave up 5 bases and J gave up 9 bases, with 11 bases separating them. The length of the CDR3 is 12 residues. Germline assignment: CDR1 SGHTA and CDR2 FQGTGA. This CDR3 reads CASSLSGVEQFF. The DNA for the CDR3 is TGTGCCAGCAGCCTTAGCGGCGTTGAGCAGTTCTTC.

The rearrangement joins TRBV19 to TRBJ2-3, with 8 bases aligning to TRBD2. The J segment lost 5 bases and the V segment lost 5 bases, leaving 9 bases of the junction unmatched. Germline CDR1 reads LNHDA; CDR2 reads SQIVND (reference sequence). This CDR3 has 15 amino acids. CDR3 DNA: TGTGCCAGTAGTCTACCGGGAGGGCCGGTAGATACGCAGTATTTT. Its protein product is CASSLPGGPVDTQYF.

This clone occurred a few times. The V call is TRBV11-2, the J call TRBJ2-5; TRBD1 is a possible D gene (6 bases). Trimming shortened V by 5 bases and J by 5 bases, and 18 bases separated the two germline ends. The germline CDR1 and CDR2 sequences are SGHAT and FQNNGV. The length of the CDR3 is 15 residues. The CDR3 here is CASSRSGERRETQYF. CDR3 in DNA: TGTGCCAGCAGCCGATCAGGGGAGAGGAGGGAGACCCAGTACTTC. The full variable domain, in which reference TRBV11-2 and TRBJ2-5 provide the parts outside the CDR3, is EAGVAQSPRYKIIEKRQSVAFWCNPISGHATLYWYQQILGQGPKLLIQFQNNGVVDDSQLPKDRFSAERLKGVDSTLKIQPAKLEDSAVYLCASSRSGERRETQYFGPGTRLLVL.

This clone was recorded once. The J gene is TRBJ2-7, the V gene TRBV4-1; 10 positions match TRBD1. V was pared by 4 bases and J by 1 base, with 4 bases of the junction left unmatched. Germline CDR1 is MGHRA and CDR2 is YSYEKL. The CDR3 is 15 amino acids. Written as DNA, the CDR3 is TGCGCCAGCAGCCGAGGACAGGGGGGGTCCTACGAGCAGTACTTC. Translated, it gives CASSRGQGGSYEQYF.

The rearrangement uses TRBV2 and TRBJ2-1, with TRBD1 as a possible D gene (5 bases). The CDR3 extends over 14 amino acids. CDR1 and CDR2 (germline): SNHLY, FYNNEI. Trimming left V 6 bases short and J 3 bases short, with 12 bases between. CDR3 amino acids: CASSGRAVYNEQFF. CDR3 sequence (DNA): TGTGCCAGCAGCGGCAGGGCAGTCTACAATGAGCAGTTCTTC.

This chain connects TRBV5-4 to TRBJ2-1, with D possibly TRBD2 on 6 matching bases. CDR1 is SGHNT, CDR2 YYREEE, per germline (reference sequence). Deletions cut 4 bases from V and 6 bases from J, with 17 bases between. CDR3 length equals 15 residues. The CDR3 DNA sequence: TGTGCCAGCAGCCAGGACTACACCCCAGGCAATGAGCAGTTCTTC. Residues: CASSQDYTPGNEQFF.

This chain links TRBV7-2 with TRBJ2-2, with TRBD1 matching over 9 bases. In germline, CDR1 is SGHTA, CDR2 FQGNSA. This CDR3 comprises 15 residues. Losses at the gene ends were 1 base for V and 9 bases for J; bases not matched to a gene: 6. CDR3 protein: CASSLGQGGGRELFF. The CDR3 nucleotides read TGTGCCAGCAGCTTAGGACAGGGGGGCGGACGGGAGCTGTTTTTT.

V usage is TRBV19 and J usage is TRBJ1-5; D remains unclear. Trimming took 6 bases from V and 7 from J, leaving 16 bases between them. Germline CDR1 is LNHDA and CDR2 is SQIVND (reference sequence). The CDR3 extends over 14 amino acids. CDR3 residues: CASSHLGVEQPQHF. In DNA, the CDR3 is TGTGCCAGTAGCCACCTCGGGGTGGAACAGCCCCAGCATTTT.

This clone was picked up one time. V and J are TRBV5-1 and TRBJ2-2; TRBD1 agrees at 11 bases. This CDR3 has 17 residues. Germline CDR1 SGHRS, CDR2 YFSETQ. V was clipped by 4 bases and J by 6 bases; unmatched bases: 11. Written as DNA, the CDR3 is TGCGCCAGCAGCCTGGGGACAGGGGGAAGTTTCGCCGGGGAGCTGTTTTTT. The encoded protein is CASSLGTGGSFAGELFF.

This clone has just a few counts. The CDR3 sequence is CASSPFRGGRWKLFF. The CDR3 nucleotides read TGTGCCAGTAGCCCATTTAGGGGCGGGAGATGGAAACTGTTTTTT. The chain carries TRBV19 and TRBJ1-4, with a weak D call TRBD1 (5 bases). Germline loops: CDR1 LNHDA, CDR2 SQIVND (reference sequence). CDR3 length: 15 amino acids. V was trimmed by 6 bases and J by 11 bases, leaving 22 bases between them.

CDR3 bases: TGTGCCAGCAGCGTAGGGCCGAAGGGGGCCGTGGAGACCCAGTACTTC. It yields the protein CASSVGPKGAVETQYF. The J gene is TRBJ2-5, the V gene TRBV9; 7 bases are shared with TRBD1. V was pared by 0 bases and J by 5 bases, with 10 bases of the junction left unmatched. Per the germline V gene, CDR1 is SGDLS and CDR2 is YYNGEE. This CDR3 is built from 16 residues.

On this clone: A much larger clone is a single base away; this may be a read error. This specimen includes other DNA sequences encoding the same CDR3. The chain couples TRBV29-1 to TRBJ2-5, with D perhaps given as TRBD1 or TRBD2 (6 bases each). The V end lost 6 bases, the J end lost 4 bases, and 15 bases lay between the germline ends. This CDR3 region has 13 residues. In germline, CDR1 is SQVTM, CDR2 ANQGSEA. CDR3: CSVAPGAAETQYF. The CDR3 DNA sequence: TGCAGCGTGGCGCCGGGGGCAGCAGAGACCCAGTACTTC.

The chain links TRBV5-4 to TRBJ2-5; D unclear. Trimming removed 0 bases from V and 0 bases from J, with 9 bases in between. The CDR3 consists of 15 residues. The germline gives CDR1 SGHNT, CDR2 YYREEE (reference sequence). The CDR3 DNA follows: TGTGCCAGCAGCTTGGCCGTCGGGTACCAAGAGACCCAGTACTTC. This codes for CASSLAVGYQETQYF.